These 26 T cell receptor beta chains were sequenced from one sample in a study of blood T cell repertoires in COVID-19. Clones were read by immunoSEQ multiplex PCR, and TCRdb kept only the in-frame ones, dropping some. The sample has more than 250,000 clones, 70% to 90% seen once. Material for sequencing was peripheral blood. Source of these receptors: a man aged 45-65 years with active or convalescent COVID-19.

This clone appeared once. This chain connects TRBV7-2 to TRBJ1-1; D possibly corresponds to TRBD1 (5 bases). V was trimmed by 2 bases and J by 2 bases, leaving 12 bases between them. Germline V lookup: CDR1 SGHTA, CDR2 FQGNSA. This CDR3 is 15 amino acids long. DNA of the CDR3: TGTGCCAGCAGCTTACAGGGCTTGGGAAACACTGAAGCTTTCTTT. Translating it yields CASSLQGLGNTEAFF.

The rearrangement uses TRBV19 and TRBJ1-1; D might be TRBD1 (5 bases). Germline V gene data show CDR1 as LNHDA and CDR2 as SQIVND (reference sequence). The CDR3 sequence is 14 residues long. Trimming stripped 11 bases from V and 1 base from J, with 17 bases between. CDR3 nucleotide sequence: TGTGCCGGAAGAACGACAGCAAGGAACACTGAAGCTTTCTTT. Its translation: CAGRTTARNTEAFF.

This clone has just a few counts. This chain joins TRBV28 and TRBJ1-2, with 11 bases that match TRBD1. In germline, CDR1 is MDHEN, CDR2 SYDVKM. CDR3 size: 14 residues. V shed 4 bases and J 4 bases; nucleotides not matched to a gene: 2. The CDR3 DNA follows: TGTGCCAGCAGTTCAGGACAGGGGGCCTATGGCTACACCTTC. Translated, it gives CASSSGQGAYGYTF.

The chain uses TRBV28 and TRBJ1-3, with D perhaps TRBD1 (5 bases). Germline CDR1 and CDR2: MDHEN and SYDVKM. Trimming took off 6 bases at V and 3 bases at J, with 12 bases between the two ends. This CDR3 has 14 amino acids. The CDR3 sequence: CASRNRNSGNTIYF. CDR3 nucleotide sequence: TGTGCCAGCAGGAACAGGAATAGTGGAAACACCATATATTTT.

The CDR3 is CASSTQGGEQFF. The CDR3 DNA follows: TGTGCCAGCAGCACACAGGGGGGCGAGCAGTTCTTC. The chain couples TRBV9 to TRBJ2-1; 8 bases agree with TRBD1. This CDR3 is built from 12 residues. CDR1 and CDR2 from the germline V gene are SGDLS and YYNGEE. The V gene end was trimmed by 4 bases and the J gene end by 10 bases; junction bases not matched to a gene: 4.

Only a few counts were recorded for this clone. The J gene is TRBJ2-1, the V gene TRBV6-2 or TRBV6-3; 13 positions agree with TRBD2. CDR1 is MNHEY, CDR2 SVGEGT, per germline. J lost 7 bases, V lost 1 base, and 7 bases had no gene match. This CDR3 is built from 17 residues. CDR3 region: CASSYYLGLAGANEQFF. Here the CDR3 DNA reads TGTGCCAGCAGTTACTACCTTGGACTAGCGGGAGCAAATGAGCAGTTCTTC.

This chain joins TRBV29-1 and TRBJ2-5; a weak D match, TRBD2 (5 bases). Per germline, CDR1 SQVTM and CDR2 ANQGSEA. CDR3 length: 13 amino acids. Trimming removed 4 bases from V and 5 bases from J, with 14 bases in between. CDR3 sequence reads: CSVGREPGETQYF. For the CDR3, the DNA is TGCAGCGTTGGAAGGGAACCGGGGGAGACCCAGTACTTC. The complete variable domain, with remaining parts taken from reference TRBV29-1 and TRBJ2-5, reads SAVISQKPSRDICQRGTSLTIQCQVDSQVTMMFWYRQQPGQSLTLIATANQGSEATYESGFVIDKFPISRPNLTFSTLTVSNMSPEDSSIYLCSVGREPGETQYFGPGTRLLVL.

A single count supports this clone. The V call is TRBV18, the J call TRBJ2-7; 10 bases agree with TRBD1. V dropped 5 bases and J dropped 4; count of bases not matched to a gene: 8. Looked up from germline, CDR1 is KGHSH and CDR2 is LQKENI. This CDR3 has 15 residues. For the CDR3, the DNA is TGTGCCAGCTCAGCCCGGGACAGGGGTTCATACGAGCAGTACTTC. Its protein is CASSARDRGSYEQYF.

This sequence joins TRBV6-5 and TRBJ1-5; D might be TRBD1 (6 bases). With 4 bases removed from V and 6 bases from J, the gap between germline ends came to 13 bases. Germline-derived CDR1 and CDR2 are MNHEY and SVGAGI. This CDR3 spans 14 amino acids. Here the CDR3 DNA reads TGTGCCAGCAGTTCCTCACAGGGAAGTCAGCCCCAGCATTTT. This encodes CASSSSQGSQPQHF.

V is TRBV3-1 (or the pseudogene TRBV3-2) and J is TRBJ2-3; 8 bases line up with TRBD2. The CDR3 loop spans 18 amino acids. CDR1 and CDR2 (germline): LGHDT, YNNKEL (reference sequence). The trim removed 4 bases at V and 3 bases at J, leaving 15 bases unmatched. The CDR3, as DNA: TGTGCCAGCAGCCCGACTTGGGGGCAGCGGGAGCGAACAGATACGCAGTATTTT. Protein product: CASSPTWGQRERTDTQYF.

J is TRBJ2-3 and V is TRBV10-3; a weak D match, TRBD2 (6 bases). Germline values: CDR1 ENHRY, CDR2 SYGVKD. This CDR3 comprises 19 residues. Trimming removed 10 bases from V and 2 bases from J, with 31 bases in between. The CDR3 DNA reads as TGTGCCACCGCGCCCGCTCAGGCTTCCTCCCAGCGGGCCACAGATACGCAGTATTTT. This gives the protein CATAPAQASSQRATDTQYF.

This clone was detected a few times. The V and J genes are TRBV5-1 and TRBJ2-1; TRBD2 agrees at 13 bases. V lost 3 bases to trimming and J lost 4 bases; unmatched junction nucleotides: 7. The CDR3 runs 17 residues. Per the germline V gene, CDR1 is SGHRS and CDR2 is YFSETQ. Here the CDR3 reads CASSYGLAGAFYNEQFF. Written as DNA, the CDR3 is TGCGCCAGCAGCTACGGACTAGCGGGAGCCTTTTACAATGAGCAGTTCTTC. Full variable domain (missing parts from reference TRBV5-1 and TRBJ2-1): KAGVTQTPRYLIKTRGQQVTLSCSPISGHRSVSWYQQTPGQGLQFLFEYFSETQRNKGNFPGRFSGRQFSNSRSEMNVSTLELGDSALYLCASSYGLAGAFYNEQFFGPGTRLTVL.

The V call is TRBV13, the J call TRBJ1-4, with D perhaps matching TRBD1 (5 bases). This CDR3 has 16 amino acids. Germline V gene data show CDR1 as PRHDT and CDR2 as FYEKMQ (reference sequence). Trimming left V 5 bases short and J 5 bases short, with 18 bases between. The CDR3 region is CASSLRVGTKNEKLFF. The CDR3 bases are TGTGCCAGCAGCCTCCGCGTGGGGACTAAGAATGAAAAACTGTTTTTT. The entire variable domain, with the rest obtained from reference TRBV13 and TRBJ1-4, is as follows: AAGVIQSPRHLIKEKRETATLKCYPIPRHDTVYWYQQGPGQDPQFLISFYEKMQSDKGSIPDRFSAQQFSDYHSELNMSSLELGDSALYFCASSLRVGTKNEKLFFGSGTQLSVL.

This sequence joins TRBV30 and TRBJ2-1, with TRBD2 identical over 12 bases. V trimming: 4 bases; J trimming: 9 bases; junction bases outside the gene matches: 10. This CDR3 contains 15 residues. Germline CDR1 reads GTSNPN; CDR2 reads SVGIG (reference sequence). CDR3 sequence (DNA): TGTGCCTGGACTAGCGGGAGGGCCGGCGGCACTGAGCAGTTCTTC. Residues: CAWTSGRAGGTEQFF.

The rearrangement uses TRBV27 and TRBJ1-1, with 9 bases that match TRBD1. Germline-derived CDR1 and CDR2 are MNHEY and SMNVEV (reference sequence). Trimming cost V 2 bases and J 0 bases; bases outside gene matches: 1. The CDR3 spans 15 residues. As DNA, the CDR3 is TGTGCCAGCAGTTTAACAGGGGGCTTGAACACTGAAGCTTTCTTT. The encoded protein is CASSLTGGLNTEAFF.

The chain is built from TRBV12-5 and TRBJ1-1, with D unclear. V was trimmed by 4 bases and J by 6 bases, leaving 12 bases between them. The CDR3 is 13 amino acids. CDR1 is LGHNT and CDR2 is FRNRAP in the germline V gene. CDR3 in DNA: TGTGCTAGTGGTTCGGAGGGTACTCCTGAAGCTTTCTTT. This gives the protein CASGSEGTPEAFF. Supplemented by reference TRBV12-5 and TRBJ1-1, the full variable domain reads DARVTQTPRHKVTEMGQEVTMRCQPILGHNTVFWYRQTMMQGLELLAYFRNRAPLDDSGMPKDRFSAEMPDATLATLKIQPSEPRDSAVYFCASGSEGTPEAFFGQGTRLTVV.

Here the CDR3 DNA reads TGTGCCAGTATAGAGACTAGCGGGAGGGTTAATGAGCAGTTCTTC. This sequence encodes CASIETSGRVNEQFF. The chain joins TRBV19 to TRBJ2-1; 14 positions agree with TRBD2. Germline CDR1 LNHDA, CDR2 SQIVND (reference sequence). J was trimmed by 7 bases and V by 7 bases; bases with no gene match: 6. CDR3 length equals 15 residues.

The genes are TRBV5-6 and TRBJ1-1; 8 nucleotides match TRBD1. The junction had 20 bases not matched to a gene; V was cut back by 3 bases and J by 4 bases. Germline V gene data show CDR1 as SGHDT and CDR2 as YYEEEE. The CDR3 extends over 19 amino acids. The DNA of the CDR3 is TGTGCCAGCAGCTCGTATGTGGAGACAGGGGCACTCGGGACCACTGAAGCTTTCTTT. This sequence encodes CASSSYVETGALGTTEAFF.

A single count supports this clone. CDR3 amino acids: CASSDSAAQGANYGYTF. CDR3 bases: TGTGCCAGCAGTGATTCGGCCGCGCAGGGGGCTAACTATGGCTACACCTTC. The chain couples TRBV6-4 to TRBJ1-2, with 7 nucleotides matching TRBD1. In germline, CDR1 is MRHNA, CDR2 SNTAGT. The CDR3 extends over 17 amino acids. Trimming at V came to 3 bases and at J to 0 bases, leaving 10 bases not matched to a gene.

The CDR3 protein is CASSFSGTGPETQYF. CDR3 nucleotide sequence: TGTGCCAGCAGCTTTTCCGGGACAGGCCCAGAGACCCAGTACTTC. V is TRBV11-2 and J is TRBJ2-5, with 8 bases fitting TRBD1. Trimming cost V 3 bases and J 4 bases; bases outside gene matches: 7. There are 15 residues in the CDR3. From germline, CDR1 is SGHAT and CDR2 FQNNGV.

This clone appeared once. The chain employs TRBV18 and TRBJ1-1; the D gene is possibly TRBD1 (6 bases). CDR1 and CDR2 from the germline V gene are KGHSH and LQKENI. With 3 bases removed from V and 3 bases from J, the gap between germline ends came to 14 bases. This CDR3 comprises 15 residues. The CDR3: CASSPLQTGHTEAFF. The CDR3, as DNA: TGTGCCAGCTCACCCCTACAGACAGGACACACTGAAGCTTTCTTT.

The rearrangement uses TRBV7-6 and TRBJ2-7; 13 bases are shared with TRBD2. The germline V gene encodes CDR1 SGHVS and CDR2 FNYEAQ. This CDR3 has 16 residues. Trimming at V came to 3 bases and at J to 2 bases, leaving 4 bases not matched to a gene. CDR3 protein: CASSFGTSGEPYEQYF. CDR3 coding DNA: TGTGCCAGCAGCTTCGGGACTAGCGGGGAACCCTACGAGCAGTACTTC.

The chain has TRBV27 and TRBJ1-2; TRBD1 aligns across 9 bases. Germline V gene sequence: CDR1 MNHEY, CDR2 SMNVEV (reference sequence). V shed 5 bases and J 6 bases; nucleotides not matched to a gene: 7. The CDR3 has 14 residues. Here the CDR3 reads CASSPGTGLNGYTF. CDR3 nucleotide sequence: TGTGCCAGCAGTCCCGGGACAGGGTTAAATGGCTACACCTTC.

The chain links TRBV29-1 to TRBJ2-1; 8 nucleotides agree with TRBD2. The CDR3 covers 14 residues. Trimming cost V 7 bases and J 6 bases; bases outside gene matches: 11. In germline, CDR1 is SQVTM, CDR2 ANQGSEA. The CDR3 region has the DNA TGCAGCGCAACCAGCGGGAGTCTCTCCAATGAGCAGTTCTTC. Translation gives CSATSGSLSNEQFF.

V and J are TRBV5-1 and TRBJ1-1; D not certain. V lost 0 bases and J 1 base, leaving 7 bases between the germline ends. This CDR3 contains 14 residues. Looked up from germline, CDR1 is SGHRS and CDR2 is YFSETQ. The CDR3 sequence: CASSLGGGNTEAFF. CDR3 in DNA: TGCGCCAGCAGCTTGGGCGGCGGGAACACTGAAGCTTTCTTT.

The gene calls are TRBV7-2 and TRBJ1-2; D not resolved. The V and J ends lost 3 bases and 8 bases respectively, with 13 bases between them. This CDR3 region has 13 residues. The germline V gene encodes CDR1 SGHTA and CDR2 FQGNSA. Here the CDR3 DNA reads TGTGCCAGCAGCTTCCGGACTTATCGGGGCTACACCTTC. It translates to CASSFRTYRGYTF.